These T cell receptor beta chains were read from a single sample in a study of T cell responses to AZD1222 COVID-19 vaccine. The protocol was immunoSEQ multiplex PCR, while the TCRdb copy is restricted to in-frame clones and leaves out a portion. The data hold about 39,000 clones, with 90% observed a single time. The material was peripheral blood, obtained 28 days after the second AZD1222 dose. The receptor source for this set is an adult who received the AZD1222 COVID-19 vaccine. The CDR3 runs from the conserved cysteine through the conserved F or W. Fields, in order: V gene, J gene, D gene, clone size, CDR3 protein, CDR3 DNA. A D gene is named only where the DNA matches it firmly. Some rows have no size entry. The others give once, few or many, or a class for an expanded clone.

TRBV12-3/TRBV12-4	TRBJ1-1	.	.	CASSLKLNTEAFF	TGTGCCAGCAGTTTAAAACTGAACACTGAAGCTTTCTTT
TRBV19	TRBJ1-2	.	.	CASSPGAVRNYGYTF	TGTGCCAGTAGCCCGGGGGCAGTCCGGAACTATGGCTACACCTTC
TRBV6-5	TRBJ1-2	TRBD1	once	CASTRTGFSYGYTF	TGTGCCAGCACAAGGACAGGGTTTTCCTATGGCTACACCTTC
TRBV7-2	TRBJ2-5	.	.	CASSLALGNQETQYF	TGTGCCAGCAGCTTAGCGCTCGGTAACCAAGAGACCCAGTACTTC
TRBV11-2	TRBJ1-6	.	.	CASSLTDSGNSPLHF	TGTGCCAGCAGCCTGACGGACAGCGGCAATTCACCCCTCCACTTT
TRBV9	TRBJ2-1	TRBD2	.	CASSDPSGGTVYNEQFF	TGTGCCAGCAGCGACCCTAGCGGGGGGACCGTCTACAATGAGCAGTTCTTC
TRBV12-3/TRBV12-4	TRBJ1-4	.	once	CASSLGGEKLFF	TGTGCCAGCAGTTTAGGGGGGGAAAAACTGTTTTTT
TRBV4-1	TRBJ1-6	TRBD1	.	CASSQDPGQNNSPLHF	TGCGCCAGCAGCCAGGATCCGGGACAGAATAATTCACCCCTCCACTTT
TRBV2	TRBJ1-3	.	once	CASSEVHGGGNTIYF	TGTGCCAGCAGTGAAGTGCACGGGGGCGGAAACACCATATATTTT
TRBV5-1	TRBJ2-1	TRBD2	.	CASSLAALAGGLDEQFF	TGCGCCAGCAGCTTGGCCGCTTTAGCGGGGGGGCTGGATGAGCAGTTCTTC
TRBV18	TRBJ1-5	TRBD1	.	CASSPGDRGSNQPQHF	TGTGCCAGCTCACCAGGGGACAGGGGAAGCAATCAGCCCCAGCATTTT
TRBV19	TRBJ1-1	.	few	CASSMGRGTEAFF	TGTGCCAGTAGTATGGGGAGGGGAACTGAAGCTTTCTTT
TRBV10-2	TRBJ1-5	.	.	CASSELQVYSNQPQHF	TGCGCCAGCAGTGAGCTGCAAGTTTATAGCAATCAGCCCCAGCATTTT
TRBV10-3	TRBJ2-7	TRBD1	.	CAISDPRDRDEQYF	TGTGCCATCAGTGATCCCAGGGACAGGGATGAGCAGTACTTC
TRBV3-1/TRBV3-2	TRBJ1-5	.	.	CASSQEDPGVNQPQHF	TGTGCCAGCAGCCAAGAAGACCCAGGGGTGAATCAGCCCCAGCATTTT
TRBV10-3	TRBJ1-1	.	.	CAISEKGGEAFF	TGTGCCATCAGTGAGAAGGGGGGGGAAGCTTTCTTT
TRBV5-4	TRBJ2-3	TRBD2	few	CASSWGKTSGGSTQYF	TGTGCCAGCAGCTGGGGCAAGACTAGCGGGGGGAGTACGCAGTATTTT
TRBV6-1	TRBJ1-5	.	.	CASSEKGRDQPQHF	TGTGCCAGCAGTGAGAAGGGGAGGGATCAGCCCCAGCATTTT
TRBV7-8	TRBJ2-2	.	.	CASSPGGTPYTGELFF	TGTGCCAGCAGCCCCGGAGGGACACCTTACACCGGGGAGCTGTTTTTT
TRBV10-3	TRBJ2-1	TRBD1	.	CAISESRGRNYNEQFF	TGTGCCATCAGTGAGTCAAGGGGGCGCAACTACAATGAGCAGTTCTTC
TRBV3-1/TRBV3-2	TRBJ1-1	.	once	CASRVLNTGSDEAFF	TGTGCCAGCAGGGTATTAAATACAGGGTCGGATGAAGCTTTCTTT
TRBV11-2	TRBJ2-2	TRBD1	.	CASSFQGANTGELFF	TGTGCCAGCAGCTTCCAGGGGGCGAACACCGGGGAGCTGTTTTTT
TRBV4-2	TRBJ1-1	.	.	CASSQRQLANTEAFF	TGTGCCAGCAGCCAGAGACAGTTAGCTAACACTGAAGCTTTCTTT
TRBV2	TRBJ1-4	.	.	CASSEAWRTNEKLFF	TGTGCCAGCAGTGAAGCGTGGCGGACTAATGAAAAACTGTTTTTT
TRBV28	TRBJ1-1	TRBD1	.	CASHRGDTEAFF	TGTGCCAGCCACAGGGGGGACACTGAAGCTTTCTTT
TRBV6-2/TRBV6-3	TRBJ1-6	TRBD1	.	CASSYPGQGDSPLHF	TGTGCCAGCAGTTACCCGGGACAGGGAGATTCACCCCTCCACTTT
TRBV5-1	TRBJ1-1	.	.	CASSLASTEAFF	TGCGCCAGCAGCTTGGCCAGCACTGAAGCTTTCTTT
TRBV10-3	TRBJ1-1	.	.	CAISDRVAPAFF	TGTGCCATCAGTGACAGGGTCGCTCCGGCTTTCTTT
TRBV19	TRBJ2-7	TRBD2	.	CASSIGRGGYEQYF	TGTGCCAGTAGTATAGGTCGGGGGGGCTACGAGCAGTACTTC
TRBV5-1	TRBJ1-1	.	.	CASSLLVQGEAFF	TGCGCCAGCAGCTTGCTGGTGCAGGGTGAAGCTTTCTTT
TRBV30	TRBJ2-2	TRBD2	.	CAWRGLAGVTGELFF	TGTGCCTGGAGGGGACTAGCGGGGGTCACCGGGGAGCTGTTTTTT
TRBV6-1	TRBJ2-3	TRBD2	.	CASSELAGGRGNTDTQYF	TGTGCCAGCAGTGAATTAGCGGGGGGGCGTGGTAACACAGATACGCAGTATTTT
TRBV6-2/TRBV6-3	TRBJ2-3	TRBD2	.	CASSRPSGGTDTQYF	TGTGCCAGCAGTCGACCTAGCGGGGGCACAGATACGCAGTATTTT
TRBV4-2	TRBJ1-2	.	.	CASSQDLKNYGYTF	TGTGCCAGCAGCCAAGATCTAAAAAACTATGGCTACACCTTC
TRBV9	TRBJ1-2	TRBD1	.	CASSVGQGQYGYTF	TGTGCCAGCAGCGTGGGACAGGGCCAGTATGGCTACACCTTC
TRBV4-3	TRBJ2-7	TRBD2	.	CASSQGTRRYEQYF	TGCGCCAGCAGCCAAGGGACTAGGAGGTACGAGCAGTACTTC
TRBV9	TRBJ2-7	TRBD2	few	CASSVGTSGVWEQYF	TGTGCCAGCAGCGTAGGAACTAGCGGAGTGTGGGAGCAGTACTTC
TRBV5-6	TRBJ2-5	.	.	CASSSLLSGETQYF	TGTGCCAGCAGCTCTCTTCTTTCTGGAGAGACCCAGTACTTC
TRBV6-2/TRBV6-3	TRBJ2-3	TRBD2	.	CASSFLAGGGTDTQYF	TGTGCCAGCAGTTTTCTAGCGGGGGGGGGCACAGATACGCAGTATTTT
TRBV6-1	TRBJ1-2	.	.	CASSDLRDIKDGYTF	TGTGCCAGCAGTGACCTCCGGGACATTAAGGATGGCTACACCTTC